The source of this T cell receptor beta chain is a study of regulatory T cells in long-lasting Graves disease. Findings and caveats of the study: TCR diversity was lower in persistent Graves' patients (versus newly diagnosed ones).

Relying on iRepertoire HTBI primers and Arm-PCR of CDR3 regions, the team built TCR beta libraries. Study processing details: Throughout the samples, researchers identified 62 TRBV and roughly 14 TRBJ segments. TCRdb used MiXCR to reprocess the multiplex PCR reads, holding one entry per CDR3 protein. For this entry, the V and J calls and clone size follow TCRdb and not the study's own pipeline. Of approximately 470,000 distinct CDR3 sequences listed, around 21% are singletons. This clonotype was found once. Antigen unknown. Time point indicated: persistent/refractory GD, antithyroid drugs over 5 years with positive TRAb. PBMCs were the source of the RNA used for TCR sequencing. Each of the patients was recruited from an endocrinology department situated in Xi'an, China. The starting material was peripheral blood mononuclear cells (PBMCs), obtained when the disease was refractory, from a patient treated with antithyroid drugs. This clonotype was obtained from a female donor with Graves disease.

The CDR3 sequence is CSASRDSACEQYF. As DNA, the CDR3 is TGCAGTGCTAGCCGGGACAGTGCCTGCGAGCAGTACTTC. The chain links TRBV20-1 to TRBJ2-7; 7 nucleotides line up with TRBD1. With 3 bases clipped from V and 6 bases from J, the junction kept 8 bases outside the gene matches. Germline CDR1 DFQATT, CDR2 SNEGSKA (reference sequence). The CDR3 runs to 13 residues.